The subject of this entry is one T cell receptor beta chain. In the source study's methods: It was from reference gene primer amplification that nucleated cell counts were estimated. Only in-frame clones appear in the TCRdb table, and some are missing; sequencing was by immunoSEQ multiplex PCR. The V and J calls and clone size are taken from that table; D and trimming were inferred from the DNA. The data show approximately 290,000 clones, almost 90% seen once. The sample comes from a study of blood T cell repertoires in COVID-19. For the study at large: PBMCs, B-cell-depleted T cells, or T cells were the source of the cDNA or gDNA that made up the material.

The V gene lost 4 bases and the J gene lost 8 bases, with 14 bases spanning the gap. The CDR3 is 13 residues long. Germline values: CDR1 MNHEY, CDR2 SVGAGI. Those who participated ranged in age from roughly 18 to 89 years and resided in under 25 US areas. Participants had their cohort set by participant-reported clinical history. The sequence came from a woman in her late teens or twenties with acute COVID-19. What was sequenced was PBMCs or T cells enriched from blood (not recorded which). V and J are TRBV6-5 and TRBJ1-2; D might be TRBD1 (6 bases). CDR3 sequence (DNA): TGTGCCAGCAGTTCAGGGGCCGCTAGGGGCTACACCTTC. It specifies CASSSGAARGYTF.